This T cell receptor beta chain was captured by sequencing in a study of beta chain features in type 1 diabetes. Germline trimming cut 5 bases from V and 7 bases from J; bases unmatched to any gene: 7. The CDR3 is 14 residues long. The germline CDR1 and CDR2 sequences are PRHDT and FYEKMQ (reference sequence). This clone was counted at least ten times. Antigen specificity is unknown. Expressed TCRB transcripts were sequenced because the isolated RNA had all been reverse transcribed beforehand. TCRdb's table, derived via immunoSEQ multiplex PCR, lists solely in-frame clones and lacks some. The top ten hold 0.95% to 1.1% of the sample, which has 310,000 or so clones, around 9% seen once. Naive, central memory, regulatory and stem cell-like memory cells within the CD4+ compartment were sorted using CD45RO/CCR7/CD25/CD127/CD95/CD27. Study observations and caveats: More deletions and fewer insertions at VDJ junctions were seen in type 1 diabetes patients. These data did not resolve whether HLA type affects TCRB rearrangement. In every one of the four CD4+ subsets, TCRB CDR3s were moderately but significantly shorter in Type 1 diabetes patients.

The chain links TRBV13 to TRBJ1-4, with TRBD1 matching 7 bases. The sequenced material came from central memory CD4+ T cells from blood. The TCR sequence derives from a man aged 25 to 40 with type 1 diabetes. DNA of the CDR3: TGTGCCAGCAGCGTTGACAGGGAGCGTGAAAAACTGTTTTTT. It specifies CASSVDREREKLFF.